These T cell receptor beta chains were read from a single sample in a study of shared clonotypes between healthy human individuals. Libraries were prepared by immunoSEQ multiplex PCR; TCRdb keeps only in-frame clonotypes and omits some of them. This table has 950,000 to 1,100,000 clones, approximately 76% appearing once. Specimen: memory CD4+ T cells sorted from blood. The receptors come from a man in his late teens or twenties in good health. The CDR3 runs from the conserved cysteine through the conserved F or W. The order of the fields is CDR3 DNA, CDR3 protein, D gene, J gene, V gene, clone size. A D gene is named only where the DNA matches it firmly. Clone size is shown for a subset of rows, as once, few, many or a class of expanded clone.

TGCGCCAGCAGCCTGGACAGCTACAATGAGCAGTTCTTC,CASSLDSYNEQFF,NA,TRBJ2-1,TRBV5-1,NA
TGTGCCAGCAGTTACATCCGGACAGGGGGCCACTATGGCTACACCTTC,CASSYIRTGGHYGYTF,TRBD1,TRBJ1-2,TRBV6-5,NA
TGTGCCAGCAGCGCCACTCGGGACTACCGTGAATCTTTCTTT,CASSATRDYRESFF,NA,TRBJ1-1,TRBV7-3,NA
TGTGCCAGCAGCTTAGAGGGAAAGCGGGGGGATGAGCAGTTCTTC,CASSLEGKRGDEQFF,TRBD2,TRBJ2-1,TRBV11-3,NA
TGTGCCAGGGGGCAAACCTCTGGGGCCAACGTCCTGACTTTC,CARGQTSGANVLTF,NA,TRBJ2-6,TRBV7-2,NA
TGTGCCAGCACCCCGGGGCAGGGGGGTGAAAAACTGTTTTTT,CASTPGQGGEKLFF,TRBD1,TRBJ1-4,TRBV7-2,NA
TGTGCCAGCAGCGTAGAATTGAGGGCAGCCTACAATGAGCAGTTCTTC,CASSVELRAAYNEQFF,NA,TRBJ2-1,TRBV9,NA
TGTGCCAGCAGCTGGGGTTCGGGACAGACCACCGGGGAGCTGTTTTTT,CASSWGSGQTTGELFF,TRBD1,TRBJ2-2,TRBV5-6,NA
TGTGCCAGCAGCGTAGGGACAGGGATGGACATTCAGTACTTC,CASSVGTGMDIQYF,TRBD1,TRBJ2-4,TRBV9,few
TGTGCCAGCAGCCACGGACTAGCGGGATTAGATACGCAGTATTTT,CASSHGLAGLDTQYF,TRBD2,TRBJ2-3,TRBV14,once
TGCGCCAGCAGCCCCGAGGGGGGAGTGTCACCCCTCCACTTT,CASSPEGGVSPLHF,NA,TRBJ1-6,TRBV5-1,NA
TGTGCCAGCAGTGAGTGGGAGGGCACTGAAGCTTTCTTT,CASSEWEGTEAFF,NA,TRBJ1-1,TRBV6-1,NA
TGTGCCAGCAGCTCCCTATTCTCCCATCAGCCCCAGCATTTT,CASSSLFSHQPQHF,NA,TRBJ1-5,TRBV7-8,many
TGTGCCAGCACTCTCAGATTTTCGGCGGGAGGCAATGAGCAGTTCTTC,CASTLRFSAGGNEQFF,TRBD2,TRBJ2-1,TRBV27,NA
TGTGCCAGCTCCCCGGGTAACTATGGCTACACCTTC,CASSPGNYGYTF,NA,TRBJ1-2,TRBV19,NA
TGTGCCGCCCGACAGACAGGGGGCAATGAAAAACTGTTTTTT,CAARQTGGNEKLFF,TRBD1,TRBJ1-4,TRBV19,NA
TGCGCCAGCAGCTTGGTTGGCAGGGCAAGTGAAAAACTGTTTTTT,CASSLVGRASEKLFF,NA,TRBJ1-4,TRBV5-1,NA
TGTGCCAGCAGCTCGATCACCCGGGACAGGGGTGTCGGCGCCATATATTTT,CASSSITRDRGVGAIYF,TRBD1,TRBJ1-3,TRBV9,NA
TGTGCCAGCTCACCACCGCGGGGGACCGACAATGAGCAGTTCTTC,CASSPPRGTDNEQFF,TRBD2,TRBJ2-1,TRBV18,NA
TGTGCCAGCAGCTGGGCGGTTGAAAAACTGTTTTTT,CASSWAVEKLFF,NA,TRBJ1-4,TRBV7-9,NA
TGTGCCACCAGCAGAGTGGTCCCTCACCGGGATACGCAGTATTTT,CATSRVVPHRDTQYF,NA,TRBJ2-3,TRBV15,NA
TGTGCCAGCGTCCACAATGAGCAGTTCTTC,CASVHNEQFF,NA,TRBJ2-1,TRBV2,few
TGTGCCAGCAGCAAATCAGGGTCGAACACCGGGGAGCTGTTTTTT,CASSKSGSNTGELFF,NA,TRBJ2-2,TRBV25-1,NA
TGTGCCAGCAGCTGGGACAGGGGGACCCAAGAGACCCAGTACTTC,CASSWDRGTQETQYF,TRBD1,TRBJ2-5,TRBV5-4,once
TGTGCCAGTAGTCTCCAGACAGGGCTCGCCTACGAGCAGTACTTC,CASSLQTGLAYEQYF,TRBD1,TRBJ2-7,TRBV19,NA
TGCGCCAGCAGCGGGAACATGAACACTGAAGCTTTCTTT,CASSGNMNTEAFF,NA,TRBJ1-1,TRBV5-1,few
TGTGCCAGTAGTACCACAGGGGTCCCGAACACTGAAGCTTTCTTT,CASSTTGVPNTEAFF,TRBD1,TRBJ1-1,TRBV19,few
TGTGCCATCACGCAGGGGATTAACACTGAAGCTTTCTTT,CAITQGINTEAFF,NA,TRBJ1-1,TRBV10-3,once
TGTGCCAGCAGCGCCGGACTAGCATACGCCGGGGAGCTGTTTTTT,CASSAGLAYAGELFF,TRBD2,TRBJ2-2,TRBV5-4,NA
TGTGCCAGTAGTAATAATTCACCCCTCCACTTT,CASSNNSPLHF,NA,TRBJ1-6,TRBV19,many
TGTGCCAGCAGCGCCTTGGGGGGAGATCAGCCCCAGCATTTT,CASSALGGDQPQHF,NA,TRBJ1-5,TRBV9,NA
TGTGCCAGCAGCGTAAAGGCTAGCTCCTATAATTCACCCCTCCACTTT,CASSVKASSYNSPLHF,NA,TRBJ1-6,TRBV9,once
TGTGCCAGCTCGTCATACGGGCTCCTAAGATCAGATACGCAGTATTTT,CASSSYGLLRSDTQYF,NA,TRBJ2-3,TRBV18,NA
TGTGCCAGCAGTGACAGGACGGCCCAACTCACTGAAGCTTTCTTT,CASSDRTAQLTEAFF,NA,TRBJ1-1,TRBV2,NA
TGTGCCAGCAGCTCGAGGACTAGCGGGGTTTACAATGAGCAGTTCTTC,CASSSRTSGVYNEQFF,TRBD2,TRBJ2-1,TRBV13,NA
TGTGCCAGCAGCCTGACGGCTTACGAGCAGTACTTC,CASSLTAYEQYF,NA,TRBJ2-7,TRBV28,NA